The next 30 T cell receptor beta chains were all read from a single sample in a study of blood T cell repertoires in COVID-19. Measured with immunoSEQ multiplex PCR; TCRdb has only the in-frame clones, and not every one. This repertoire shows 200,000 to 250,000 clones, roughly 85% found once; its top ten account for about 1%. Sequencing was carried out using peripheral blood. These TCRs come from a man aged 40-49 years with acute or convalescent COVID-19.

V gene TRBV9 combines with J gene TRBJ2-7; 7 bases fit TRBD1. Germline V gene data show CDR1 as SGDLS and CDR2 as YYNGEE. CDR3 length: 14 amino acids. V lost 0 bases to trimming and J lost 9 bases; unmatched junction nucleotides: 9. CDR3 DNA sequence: TGTGCCAGCAGCGTAGATGGGACAGTCATCGGGCAGTACTTC. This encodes CASSVDGTVIGQYF.

The CDR3 sequence: CASSPQPLNPGDTEAFF. CDR3 bases: TGTGCCAGCAGCCCACAACCCTTAAACCCGGGTGACACTGAAGCTTTCTTT. The chain uses TRBV9 and TRBJ1-1, with unresolved D. This CDR3 has 17 residues. Trimming removed 4 bases from V and 3 bases from J, with 22 bases in between. Germline CDR1 and CDR2: SGDLS and YYNGEE.

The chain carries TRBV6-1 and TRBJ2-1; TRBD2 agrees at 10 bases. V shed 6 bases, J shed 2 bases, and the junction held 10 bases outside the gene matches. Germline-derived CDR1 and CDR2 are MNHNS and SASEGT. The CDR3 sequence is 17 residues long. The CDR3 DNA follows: TGTGCCAGCAGAGAACACCCCGGGACTAGCGCCTACAATGAGCAGTTCTTC. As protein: CASREHPGTSAYNEQFF.

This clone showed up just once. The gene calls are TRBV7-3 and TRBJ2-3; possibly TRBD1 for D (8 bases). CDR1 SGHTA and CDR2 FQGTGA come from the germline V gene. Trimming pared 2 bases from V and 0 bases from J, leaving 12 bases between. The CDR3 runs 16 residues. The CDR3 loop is CASSLGRDRSTDTQYF. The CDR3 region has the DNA TGTGCCAGCAGCTTAGGGAGGGACAGGAGCACAGATACGCAGTATTTT.

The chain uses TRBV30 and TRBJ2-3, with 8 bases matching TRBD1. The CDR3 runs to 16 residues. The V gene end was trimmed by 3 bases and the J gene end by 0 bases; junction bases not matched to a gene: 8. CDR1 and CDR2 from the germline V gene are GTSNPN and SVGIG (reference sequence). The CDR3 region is CAWRDRDLTSTDTQYF. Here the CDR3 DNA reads TGTGCCTGGAGGGACAGGGACCTCACCAGCACAGATACGCAGTATTTT.

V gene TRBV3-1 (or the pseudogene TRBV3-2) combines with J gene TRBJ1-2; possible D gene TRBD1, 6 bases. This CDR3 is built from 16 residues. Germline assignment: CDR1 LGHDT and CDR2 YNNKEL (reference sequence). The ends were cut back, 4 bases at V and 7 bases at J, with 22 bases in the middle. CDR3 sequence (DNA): TGTGCCAGCAGCCTATACCGGGCGGGGGCGCGGAGTGGCTACACCTTC. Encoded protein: CASSLYRAGARSGYTF.

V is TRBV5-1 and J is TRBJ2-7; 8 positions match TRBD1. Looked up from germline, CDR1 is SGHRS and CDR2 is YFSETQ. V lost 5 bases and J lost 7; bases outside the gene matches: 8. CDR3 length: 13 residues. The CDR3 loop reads CASSNRTGWEQYF. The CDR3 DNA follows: TGCGCCAGCAGTAACCGGACAGGGTGGGAGCAGTACTTC. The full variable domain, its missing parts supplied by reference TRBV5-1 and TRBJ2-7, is KAGVTQTPRYLIKTRGQQVTLSCSPISGHRSVSWYQQTPGQGLQFLFEYFSETQRNKGNFPGRFSGRQFSNSRSEMNVSTLELGDSALYLCASSNRTGWEQYFGPGTRLTVT.

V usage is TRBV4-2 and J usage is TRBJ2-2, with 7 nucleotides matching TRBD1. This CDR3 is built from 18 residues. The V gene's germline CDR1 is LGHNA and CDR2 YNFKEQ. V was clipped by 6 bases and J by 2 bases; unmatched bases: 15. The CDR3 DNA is TGTGCCAGCAGACCTCGAGCAGGGGGAACCCTTAACACCGGGGAGCTGTTTTTT. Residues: CASRPRAGGTLNTGELFF.

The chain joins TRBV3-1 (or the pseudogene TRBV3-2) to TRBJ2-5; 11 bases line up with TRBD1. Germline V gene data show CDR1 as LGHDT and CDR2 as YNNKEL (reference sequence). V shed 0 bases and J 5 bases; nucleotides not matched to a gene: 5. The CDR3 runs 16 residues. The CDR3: CASSQDRTGGGETQYF. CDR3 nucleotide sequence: TGTGCCAGCAGCCAAGACCGGACAGGGGGCGGCGAGACCCAGTACTTC.

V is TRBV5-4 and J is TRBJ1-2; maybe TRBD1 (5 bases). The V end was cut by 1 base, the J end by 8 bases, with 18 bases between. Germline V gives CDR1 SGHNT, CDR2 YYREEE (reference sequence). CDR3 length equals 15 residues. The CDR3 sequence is CASSLWSGGTSGYTF. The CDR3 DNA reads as TGTGCCAGCAGCTTGTGGTCAGGAGGGACCTCCGGCTACACCTTC.

CDR3 sequence (DNA): TGTGCCAGCAGCGGGACGGGAGTAACGACACCTTCCTACGAGCAGTACTTC. The encoded protein is CASSGTGVTTPSYEQYF. The chain employs TRBV9 and TRBJ2-7, with TRBD2 as a possible D gene (6 bases). From germline, CDR1 is SGDLS and CDR2 YYNGEE. The CDR3 extends over 17 amino acids. The V and J ends lost 3 bases and 1 base respectively, with 20 bases between them.

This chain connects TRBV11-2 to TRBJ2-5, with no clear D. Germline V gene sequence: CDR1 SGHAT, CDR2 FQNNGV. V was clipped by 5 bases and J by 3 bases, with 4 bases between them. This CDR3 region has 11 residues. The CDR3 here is CASSLKETQYF. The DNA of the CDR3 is TGTGCCAGCAGCCTTAAAGAGACCCAGTACTTC.

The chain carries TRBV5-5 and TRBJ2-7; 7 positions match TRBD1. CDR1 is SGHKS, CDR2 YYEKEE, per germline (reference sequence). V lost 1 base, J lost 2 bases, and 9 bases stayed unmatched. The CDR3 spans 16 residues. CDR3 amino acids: CASSLWATGNTYEQYF. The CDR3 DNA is TGTGCCAGCAGCTTGTGGGCGACAGGGAATACCTACGAGCAGTACTTC. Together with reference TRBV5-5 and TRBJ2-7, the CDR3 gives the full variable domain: DAGVTQSPTHLIKTRGQQVTLRCSPISGHKSVSWYQQVLGQGPQFIFQYYEKEERGRGNFPDRFSARQFPNYSSELNVNALLLGDSALYLCASSLWATGNTYEQYFGPGTRLTVT.

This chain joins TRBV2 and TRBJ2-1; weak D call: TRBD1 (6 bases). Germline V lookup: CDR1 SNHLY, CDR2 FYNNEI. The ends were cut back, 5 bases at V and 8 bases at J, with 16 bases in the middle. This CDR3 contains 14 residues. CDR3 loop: CASSTGTYGDEQFF. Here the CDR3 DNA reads TGTGCCAGCAGTACCGGGACATATGGGGATGAGCAGTTCTTC.

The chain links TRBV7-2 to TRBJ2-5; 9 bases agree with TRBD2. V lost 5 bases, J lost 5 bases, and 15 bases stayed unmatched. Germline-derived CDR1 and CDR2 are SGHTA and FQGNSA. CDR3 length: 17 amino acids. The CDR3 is CASSPRGGTSFAETQYF. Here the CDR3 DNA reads TGTGCCAGCAGCCCGAGAGGGGGGACTAGCTTCGCGGAGACCCAGTACTTC.

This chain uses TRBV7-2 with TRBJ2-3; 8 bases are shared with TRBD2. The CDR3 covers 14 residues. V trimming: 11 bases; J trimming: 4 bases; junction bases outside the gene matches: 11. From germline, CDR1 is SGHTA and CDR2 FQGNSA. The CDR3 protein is CAVNPGLASDTQYF. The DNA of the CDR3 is TGTGCCGTAAACCCAGGACTAGCTTCAGATACGCAGTATTTT.

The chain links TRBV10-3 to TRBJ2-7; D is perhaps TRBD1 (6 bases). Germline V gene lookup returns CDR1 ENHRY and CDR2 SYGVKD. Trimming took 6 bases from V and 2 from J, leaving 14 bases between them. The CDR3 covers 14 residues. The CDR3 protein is CAISSQTGTYEQYF. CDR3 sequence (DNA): TGTGCCATCAGCTCCCAGACAGGCACCTACGAGCAGTACTTC.

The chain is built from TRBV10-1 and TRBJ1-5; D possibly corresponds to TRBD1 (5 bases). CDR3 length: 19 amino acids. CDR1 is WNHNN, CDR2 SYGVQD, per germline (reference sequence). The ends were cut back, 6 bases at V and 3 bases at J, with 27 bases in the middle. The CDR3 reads CASSPVTGTNISLNQPQHF. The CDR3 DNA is TGCGCCAGCAGCCCCGTTACCGGGACTAATATTTCTCTCAATCAGCCCCAGCATTTT.

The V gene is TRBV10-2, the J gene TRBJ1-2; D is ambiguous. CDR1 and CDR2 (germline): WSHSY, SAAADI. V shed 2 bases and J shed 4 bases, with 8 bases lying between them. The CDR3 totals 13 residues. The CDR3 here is CASSEGRVYGYTF. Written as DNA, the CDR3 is TGCGCCAGCAGTGAGGGCCGGGTCTATGGCTACACCTTC.

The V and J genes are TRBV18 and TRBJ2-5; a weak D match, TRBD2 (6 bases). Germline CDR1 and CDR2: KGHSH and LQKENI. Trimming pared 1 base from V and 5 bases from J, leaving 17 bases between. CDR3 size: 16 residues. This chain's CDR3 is CASSPRPEGRKETQYF. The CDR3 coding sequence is TGTGCCAGCTCACCACGGCCGGAGGGGAGAAAGGAGACCCAGTACTTC.

For the CDR3, the DNA is TGTGCCAGCAGCTTGGTCACTCGAGGGTTTGGCGGCAATGAGCAGTTCTTC. Its protein product is CASSLVTRGFGGNEQFF. V gene TRBV5-6 combines with J gene TRBJ2-1, with D maybe TRBD2 (5 bases). Germline V gene sequence: CDR1 SGHDT, CDR2 YYEEEE. V dropped 0 bases and J dropped 6 bases, with 19 bases sitting between them. CDR3 length: 17 amino acids.

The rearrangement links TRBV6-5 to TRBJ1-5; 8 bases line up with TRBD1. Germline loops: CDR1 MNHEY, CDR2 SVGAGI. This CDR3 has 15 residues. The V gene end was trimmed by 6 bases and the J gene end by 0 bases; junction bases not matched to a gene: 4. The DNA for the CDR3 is TGTGCCAGCAGCCGGACAGGGCCTAGCAATCAGCCCCAGCATTTT. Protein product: CASSRTGPSNQPQHF.

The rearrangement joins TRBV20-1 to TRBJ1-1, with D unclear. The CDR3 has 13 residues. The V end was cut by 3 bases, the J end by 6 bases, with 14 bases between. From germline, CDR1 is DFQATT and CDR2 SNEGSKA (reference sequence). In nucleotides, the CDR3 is TGCAGTGCTAGTCCTCAGTTAGGAGCTGAAGCTTTCTTT. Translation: CSASPQLGAEAFF.

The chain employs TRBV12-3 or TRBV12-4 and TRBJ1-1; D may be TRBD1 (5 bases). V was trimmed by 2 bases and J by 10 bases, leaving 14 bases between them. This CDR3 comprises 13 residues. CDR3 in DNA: TGTGCCAGCAGTTTATTGGGCTACCAGGGAGCTTTCTTT. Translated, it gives CASSLLGYQGAFF.

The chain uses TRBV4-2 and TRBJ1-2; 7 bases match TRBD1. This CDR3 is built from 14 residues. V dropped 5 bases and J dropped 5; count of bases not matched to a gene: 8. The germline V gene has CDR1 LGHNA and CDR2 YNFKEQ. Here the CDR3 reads CASSGRDSLYGYTF. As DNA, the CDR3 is TGTGCCAGCAGCGGCCGGGACAGCCTATATGGCTACACCTTC.

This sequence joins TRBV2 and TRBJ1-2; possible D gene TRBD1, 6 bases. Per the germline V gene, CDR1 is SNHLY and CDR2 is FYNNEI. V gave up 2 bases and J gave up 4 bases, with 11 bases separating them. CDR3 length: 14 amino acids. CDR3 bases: TGTGCCAGCAGTGAATATGGACAGAGCTATGGCTACACCTTC. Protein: CASSEYGQSYGYTF.

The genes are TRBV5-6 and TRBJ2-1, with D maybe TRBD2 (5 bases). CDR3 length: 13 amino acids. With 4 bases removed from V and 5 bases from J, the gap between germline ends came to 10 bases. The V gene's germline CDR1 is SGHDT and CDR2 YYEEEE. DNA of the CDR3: TGTGCCAGCAGCCCGGGAACAAACAATGAGCAGTTCTTC. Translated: CASSPGTNNEQFF.

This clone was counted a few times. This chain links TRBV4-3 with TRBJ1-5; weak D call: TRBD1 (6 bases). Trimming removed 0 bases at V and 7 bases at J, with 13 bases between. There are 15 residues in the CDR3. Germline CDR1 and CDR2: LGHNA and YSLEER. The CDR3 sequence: CASSQDLGGWQPQHF. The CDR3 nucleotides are TGCGCCAGCAGCCAAGATCTAGGGGGTTGGCAGCCCCAGCATTTT.

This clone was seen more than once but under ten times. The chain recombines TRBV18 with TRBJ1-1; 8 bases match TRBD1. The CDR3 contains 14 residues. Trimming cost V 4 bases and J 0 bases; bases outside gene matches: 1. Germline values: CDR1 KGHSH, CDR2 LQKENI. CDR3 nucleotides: TGTGCCAGCTCACAGGGACAGGTGAACACTGAAGCTTTCTTT. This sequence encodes CASSQGQVNTEAFF.

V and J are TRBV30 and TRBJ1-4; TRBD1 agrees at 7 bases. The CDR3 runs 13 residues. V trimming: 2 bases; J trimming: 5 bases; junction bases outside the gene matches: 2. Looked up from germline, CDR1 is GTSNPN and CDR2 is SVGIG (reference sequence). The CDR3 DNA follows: TGTGCCTGGAGTCCAGGGGGGAATGAAAAACTGTTTTTT. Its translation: CAWSPGGNEKLFF.